The 13 T cell receptor beta chains presented below share a single source sample, sequenced in a study of PD-1 blockade in classical Hodgkin lymphoma. Time point denoted: newly diagnosed, previously untreated cHL patient sample. CD4+ T cells were purified from thawed PBMCs by magnetic negative selection. Assay used: immunoSEQ multiplex PCR; TCRdb lists only in-frame clones, some missing. The sample comprises just under 20,000 clones, around 83% of which are singletons, and 1% to 1.5% rests with the top ten. The sequenced material came from CD4+ T cells from blood. The receptors derive from a human donor with classical Hodgkin lymphoma.

V usage is TRBV10-3 and J usage is TRBJ2-6, with 8 bases that match TRBD1. CDR3 length: 19 residues. CDR1 and CDR2 (germline): ENHRY, SYGVKD. Trimming removed 3 bases from V and 2 bases from J; junction bases left unmatched: 12. CDR3 loop: CAISDPGPETGAGANVLTF. The CDR3 bases are TGTGCCATCAGTGACCCCGGTCCCGAGACAGGGGCTGGGGCCAACGTCCTGACTTTC.

The V call is TRBV2, the J call TRBJ2-5; no clear D gene. TRBJ2-7 explains the end of the DNA better; the J call may be wrong. The CDR3 has 11 residues. The germline gives CDR1 SNHLY, CDR2 FYNNEI. The CDR3 DNA is TGTGCCAGCAGAACCAGCTACGAGCAGTACTTC. Translating gives CASRTSYEQYF.

V gene TRBV19 combines with J gene TRBJ2-7, with TRBD2 matching 8 bases. V trimming: 4 bases; J trimming: 3 bases; junction bases outside the gene matches: 5. CDR3 length: 14 residues. The germline gives CDR1 LNHDA, CDR2 SQIVND (reference sequence). The CDR3 here is CASSTFSGSYEQYF. In DNA form, the CDR3 reads TGTGCCAGTAGTACATTCAGCGGGAGCTACGAGCAGTACTTC.

V is TRBV15 and J is TRBJ1-4; 9 nucleotides match TRBD1. This CDR3 spans 20 amino acids. Germline CDR1 and CDR2: LNHNV and YYDKDF (reference sequence). Losses at the gene ends were 1 base for V and 5 bases for J; bases not matched to a gene: 17. This CDR3 is CATSRALGTGRLRSNEKLFF. CDR3 nucleotides: TGTGCCACCAGCAGAGCCTTGGGGACAGGGAGGTTGAGGAGCAATGAAAAACTGTTTTTT.

This clone was recorded a few times. The chain has TRBV10-2 and TRBJ2-1; the match to TRBD2 covers 11 bases. Germline assignment: CDR1 WSHSY and CDR2 SAAADI. The CDR3 length is 14 residues. Germline trimming cut 4 bases from V and 9 bases from J; bases unmatched to any gene: 5. The CDR3 DNA is TGCGCCAGCAGTGTACTAGCGGGAGTGGGTGAGCAGTTCTTC. It codes for CASSVLAGVGEQFF.

V and J are TRBV5-1 and TRBJ2-1; 8 nucleotides line up with TRBD2. The trim removed 0 bases at V and 2 bases at J, leaving 1 base unmatched. The CDR3 is 15 residues long. CDR1 and CDR2 (germline): SGHRS, YFSETQ. The CDR3, as DNA: TGCGCCAGCAGCTTGGGGACTAGCACCTACAATGAGCAGTTCTTC. This sequence encodes CASSLGTSTYNEQFF. The full variable domain, completed using reference TRBV5-1 and TRBJ2-1, is KAGVTQTPRYLIKTRGQQVTLSCSPISGHRSVSWYQQTPGQGLQFLFEYFSETQRNKGNFPGRFSGRQFSNSRSEMNVSTLELGDSALYLCASSLGTSTYNEQFFGPGTRLTVL.

This chain links TRBV10-2 with TRBJ2-3, with a tentative D call TRBD2 (6 bases). The CDR3 sequence is 13 residues long. Germline V gives CDR1 WSHSY, CDR2 SAAADI. Trimming shortened V by 9 bases and J by 3 bases, and 13 bases separated the two germline ends. The CDR3 coding sequence is TGCGCCAGTCGGGACCGGGGGACAGATACGCAGTATTTT. It is translated as CASRDRGTDTQYF.

V gene TRBV11-3 combines with J gene TRBJ1-5, with D tentatively TRBD1 (5 bases). The CDR3 has 18 amino acids. V lost 5 bases, J lost 0 bases, and 20 bases lay in between. Germline V gene sequence: CDR1 SGHNT, CDR2 YENEEA. CDR3 region: CASSRRTGRIFSNQPQHF. In DNA form, the CDR3 reads TGTGCCAGCAGCCGAAGAACAGGCAGAATTTTTAGCAATCAGCCCCAGCATTTT.

The chain carries TRBV7-3 and TRBJ2-7; D possibly corresponds to TRBD1 (6 bases). CDR1 is SGHTA, CDR2 FQGTGA, per germline. Trimming shortened V by 5 bases and J by 5 bases, and 19 bases separated the two germline ends. CDR3 length: 15 amino acids. CDR3 loop: CASSPQGIPMDEQYF. As DNA, the CDR3 is TGTGCCAGCAGCCCACAGGGTATTCCGATGGACGAGCAGTACTTC.

The rearrangement joins TRBV19 to TRBJ2-7; the D gene is possibly TRBD1 (6 bases). The CDR3 length is 14 residues. Germline CDR1 LNHDA, CDR2 SQIVND (reference sequence). V was trimmed by 4 bases and J by 1 base, leaving 11 bases between them. The CDR3 DNA follows: TGTGCCAGTAGTACCTCACAGGGATCCTACGAGCAGTACTTC. Its translation: CASSTSQGSYEQYF. Using reference TRBV19 and TRBJ2-7 for the parts outside the CDR3, the full variable domain is DGGITQSPKYLFRKEGQNVTLSCEQNLNHDAMYWYRQDPGQGLRLIYYSQIVNDFQKGDIAEGYSVSREKKESFPLTVTSAQKNPTAFYLCASSTSQGSYEQYFGPGTRLTVT.

The chain joins TRBV6-1 to TRBJ2-2, with 10 bases lining up with TRBD2. The germline V gene encodes CDR1 MNHNS and CDR2 SASEGT. The CDR3 length is 16 residues. V lost 8 bases to trimming and J lost 0 bases; unmatched junction nucleotides: 6. The CDR3 is CASREAGGPNTGELFF. The CDR3 nucleotides are TGTGCCAGCCGCGAAGCGGGAGGGCCGAACACCGGGGAGCTGTTTTTT.

This chain uses TRBV7-2 with TRBJ2-3, with 13 positions matching TRBD2. The CDR3 extends over 17 amino acids. Trimming at V came to 1 base and at J to 7 bases, leaving 8 bases not matched to a gene. Germline V lookup: CDR1 SGHTA, CDR2 FQGNSA. The CDR3 nucleotides read TGTGCCAGCAGCTTAGATCCCGCCGGGACTAGCGGGAATACGCAGTATTTT. This encodes CASSLDPAGTSGNTQYF.

The V gene is TRBV27, the J gene TRBJ2-5; the D gene is possibly TRBD2 (7 bases). The CDR3 covers 14 residues. CDR1 and CDR2 from the germline V gene are MNHEY and SMNVEV (reference sequence). V was clipped by 5 bases and J by 4 bases, with 14 bases between them. The CDR3 region has the DNA TGTGCCAGCAGTATAAGCGGGACAACAGAGACCCAGTACTTC. Encoded protein: CASSISGTTETQYF.